Below are 20 T cell receptor beta chains sequenced from a single sample in a study of cytomegalovirus exposure and HLA in healthy donors. The study ran its PCR with 60 Vbeta and 13 Jbeta primers. The data were produced by immunoSEQ multiplex PCR, yet TCRdb's version contains in-frame clones alone and is incomplete. Of some 96,000 clones listed, roughly 80% are singletons. Sequencing input: PBMCs. The receptors originated from a man aged 35 to 55 in good health and CMV-seropositive.

The CDR3 DNA follows: TGTGCTAGTGGTTTCCCCTTAGAGAAGCAGTACTTC. This codes for CASGFPLEKQYF. This rearrangement joins TRBV12-5 to TRBJ2-5; D is unclear. The CDR3 runs 12 residues. V gave up 3 bases and J gave up 11 bases, with 13 bases separating them. The germline V gene encodes CDR1 LGHNT and CDR2 FRNRAP.

The rearrangement joins TRBV13 to TRBJ2-1, with 10 bases matching TRBD2. This CDR3 comprises 17 residues. Germline assignment: CDR1 PRHDT and CDR2 FYEKMQ (reference sequence). After removal of 4 bases from V and 4 bases from J, the junction contained 10 bases not matched to a gene. Written as DNA, the CDR3 is TGTGCCAGCAGCTCCTCTACCGGGACTAGCGTATACAATGAGCAGTTCTTC. It yields the protein CASSSSTGTSVYNEQFF.

The chain carries TRBV10-1 and TRBJ1-2; D not resolved. This CDR3 region has 13 residues. Per germline, CDR1 WNHNN and CDR2 SYGVQD (reference sequence). Trimming shortened V by 5 bases and J by 2 bases, and 9 bases separated the two germline ends. The CDR3 loop reads CASSPEFNYGYTF. As DNA, the CDR3 is TGCGCCAGCAGTCCCGAGTTCAACTATGGCTACACCTTC.

The chain combines TRBV27 with TRBJ2-1; 7 nucleotides agree with TRBD2. Looked up from germline, CDR1 is MNHEY and CDR2 is SMNVEV (reference sequence). Trimming at V came to 8 bases and at J to 0 bases, leaving 4 bases not matched to a gene. The CDR3 has 14 residues. CDR3 protein: CASRWTSSYNEQFF. In DNA form, the CDR3 reads TGTGCCAGCCGCTGGACTAGCTCCTACAATGAGCAGTTCTTC.

The chain joins TRBV2 to TRBJ1-2; D not resolved. Germline V gives CDR1 SNHLY, CDR2 FYNNEI. This CDR3 contains 12 residues. V shed 2 bases and J shed 6 bases, with 7 bases lying between them. For the CDR3, the DNA is TGTGCCAGCAGTGAAACGAGGGATGGCTACACCTTC. It encodes CASSETRDGYTF. Full variable domain (rest looked up from reference TRBV2 and TRBJ1-2): EPEVTQTPSHQVTQMGQEVILRCVPISNHLYFYWYRQILGQKVEFLVSFYNNEISEKSEIFDDQFSVERPDGSNFTLKIRSTKLEDSAMYFCASSETRDGYTFGSGTRLTVV.

This clone was recorded a few times. The chain's CDR3 is CASSPQGLDGYTF. In DNA form, the CDR3 reads TGTGCCAGCAGCCCCCAGGGTTTGGATGGCTACACCTTC. The J gene is TRBJ1-2, the V gene TRBV7-9; TRBD1 might be the D (5 bases). V shed 5 bases and J shed 6 bases, with 13 bases lying between them. Germline CDR1 reads SEHNR; CDR2 reads FQNEAQ (reference sequence). The CDR3 covers 13 residues.

V usage is TRBV21-1 and J usage is TRBJ1-2; the table's D gene call, TRBD1, was not cross checked with the DNA. TRBV21-1 is annotated as a pseudogene. CDR3 length: 17 amino acids. The CDR3 loop is CASSIRRLHRGCYGYTF. The CDR3 DNA follows: TGTGCCAGCAGCATCCGTCGACTCCACAGGGGTTGCTATGGCTACACCTTC.

This clone was seen once. The rearrangement uses TRBV5-1 and TRBJ1-5, with 8 positions matching TRBD1. The germline V gene has CDR1 SGHRS and CDR2 YFSETQ. CDR3 length: 17 amino acids. Trimming at V came to 3 bases and at J to 2 bases, leaving 10 bases not matched to a gene. CDR3 region: CASSSKTDRGGNQPQHF. CDR3 nucleotides: TGCGCCAGCAGCTCAAAAACCGACAGGGGTGGCAATCAGCCCCAGCATTTT.

This chain links TRBV27 with TRBJ2-1; TRBD1 aligns across 9 bases. Germline assignment: CDR1 MNHEY and CDR2 SMNVEV (reference sequence). Losses at the gene ends were 6 bases for V and 6 bases for J; bases not matched to a gene: 12. CDR3 size: 16 residues. This chain's CDR3 is CASRTITGQGSNEQFF. As DNA, the CDR3 is TGTGCCAGCAGGACTATTACGGGACAGGGTAGCAATGAGCAGTTCTTC.

V usage is TRBV4-3 and J usage is TRBJ1-6; D is unresolved. The germline V gene has CDR1 LGHNA and CDR2 YSLEER. The CDR3 totals 16 residues. Trimming left V 0 bases short and J 8 bases short, with 14 bases between. CDR3 DNA sequence: TGCGCCAGCAGCCAAGAAGGGAGGACCGGGGATTCACCCCTCCACTTT. Amino acids: CASSQEGRTGDSPLHF.

The chain carries TRBV4-3 and TRBJ1-4, with D possibly TRBD1 on 6 matching bases. With 3 bases removed from V and 3 bases from J, the gap between germline ends came to 14 bases. Per germline, CDR1 LGHNA and CDR2 YSLEER. CDR3 size: 16 residues. The CDR3 loop reads CASSQAAGVSNEKLFF. The CDR3, as DNA: TGCGCCAGCAGCCAGGCCGCAGGGGTTTCTAATGAAAAACTGTTTTTT.

The CDR3 nucleotides are TGTGCCAGCAGCTTAGTGGGTGCGGGAGGCACAGATACGCAGTATTTT. Protein: CASSLVGAGGTDTQYF. The chain joins TRBV7-2 to TRBJ2-3; 7 bases agree with TRBD2. In germline, CDR1 is SGHTA, CDR2 FQGNSA. Germline trimming cut 1 base from V and 1 base from J; bases unmatched to any gene: 5. CDR3 length: 16 residues.

This clone was detected a few times. V gene TRBV7-2 combines with J gene TRBJ2-1; possible D gene TRBD1, 5 bases. CDR1 is SGHTA, CDR2 FQGNSA, per germline. The ends were cut back, 4 bases at V and 10 bases at J, with 11 bases in the middle. This CDR3 contains 12 residues. This CDR3 is CASSWGTWEQFF. The CDR3 DNA follows: TGTGCCAGCAGCTGGGGCACCTGGGAGCAGTTCTTC.

The chain combines TRBV6-5 with TRBJ2-1; no clear D gene. The V end was cut by 0 bases, the J end by 10 bases, with 13 bases between. CDR3 length: 14 amino acids. CDR1 is MNHEY, CDR2 SVGAGI, per germline. The CDR3 nucleotides read TGTGCCAGCAGTTACTCAGGCGTACCAGGCGAGCAGTTCTTC. Protein: CASSYSGVPGEQFF.

CDR3 nucleotide sequence: TGTGCCAGCTCGGGACAGGGGGTCTATGGCTACACCTTC. Residues: CASSGQGVYGYTF. The chain joins TRBV18 to TRBJ1-2; 11 nucleotides align to TRBD1. The junction had 1 base not matched to a gene; V was cut back by 6 bases and J by 4 bases. In germline, CDR1 is KGHSH, CDR2 LQKENI. This CDR3 is 13 amino acids long.

V is TRBV11-3 and J is TRBJ2-2; no firm D call. The CDR3 length is 14 residues. In germline, CDR1 is SGHNT, CDR2 YENEEA. V lost 0 bases, J lost 4 bases, and 6 bases lay in between. The DNA of the CDR3 is TGTGCCAGCAGCTTAGAGGGCTCCACCGGGGAGCTGTTTTTT. This gives the protein CASSLEGSTGELFF.

This clone was found a few times. V and J are TRBV7-6 and TRBJ2-7; weak D call: TRBD2 (7 bases). The CDR3 extends over 15 amino acids. V lost 1 base and J 4 bases, leaving 14 bases between the germline ends. The germline gives CDR1 SGHVS, CDR2 FNYEAQ. CDR3 DNA sequence: TGTGCCAGCAGCTTAGGGACAGCGGGGCTGTACGAGCAGTACTTC. This encodes CASSLGTAGLYEQYF.

The V and J genes are TRBV7-9 and TRBJ2-7; 7 bases are a match to TRBD2. Germline CDR1 is SEHNR and CDR2 is FQNEAQ (reference sequence). Trimming cost V 4 bases and J 4 bases; bases outside gene matches: 7. The CDR3 extends over 14 amino acids. CDR3 sequence: CASSSPRLAYEQYF. DNA for the CDR3: TGTGCCAGCAGCTCCCCCCGACTAGCATACGAGCAGTACTTC.

V and J are TRBV19 and TRBJ2-3, with D unclear. Germline assignment: CDR1 LNHDA and CDR2 SQIVND (reference sequence). This CDR3 contains 14 residues. Deletions cut 9 bases from V and 2 bases from J, with 15 bases between. CDR3 nucleotides: TGTGCCAGCAGCCAGCAGGCATCCACAGATACGCAGTATTTT. Translating gives CASSQQASTDTQYF. The full variable domain, its missing parts supplied by reference TRBV19 and TRBJ2-3, is DGGITQSPKYLFRKEGQNVTLSCEQNLNHDAMYWYRQDPGQGLRLIYYSQIVNDFQKGDIAEGYSVSREKKESFPLTVTSAQKNPTAFYLCASSQQASTDTQYFGPGTRLTVL.

For this clone: The same CDR3 is also encoded by other DNA sequences in this sample. This chain uses TRBV7-9 with TRBJ2-5, with D uncertain. The V gene's germline CDR1 is SEHNR and CDR2 FQNEAQ (reference sequence). CDR3 size: 12 residues. Trimming shortened V by 2 bases and J by 2 bases, and 3 bases separated the two germline ends. The CDR3 here is CASSLRQETQYF. The CDR3 nucleotides are TGTGCCAGCAGCTTACGGCAAGAGACCCAGTACTTC.